Listed below are T cell receptor beta chains from one sample, sequenced in a study of PD-1 blockade in classical Hodgkin lymphoma. Profiled with immunoSEQ multiplex PCR; TCRdb holds only in-frame clones, not every one. Altogether 25,000 to 35,000 clones are present, roughly 70% being singletons, with the ten largest covering 15%. The specimen was peripheral blood mononuclear cells (PBMCs), collected before the second cycle of nivolumab. Every receptor here comes from a human donor with classical Hodgkin lymphoma. CDR3s leave out the opening cysteine and the closing phenylalanine or tryptophan. The D gene is left open where the match is weak.

cdr3_aa v_call d_call j_call
ASQGAVSGNTIY TRBV18 . TRBJ1-3
ASSLASGKETQY TRBV5-4 . TRBJ2-5
ASSLARRDTQY TRBV7-7 . TRBJ2-3
ASSPRDRGSGQPQH TRBV27 TRBD1 TRBJ1-5
ASSLVRGGTDTQY TRBV28 . TRBJ2-3
ASSPNIGSGIHSNQPQH TRBV28 . TRBJ1-5
ASSTRRGTEAF TRBV28 . TRBJ1-1
ASSLGAGGVNTEAF TRBV13 TRBD1 TRBJ1-1
ASSVGGGQLNTEAF TRBV9 . TRBJ1-1
ASTERLNSPLH TRBV2 . TRBJ1-6
ASSLVGSGANVLT TRBV7-6 . TRBJ2-6
ASSAPGQNTGELF TRBV6-1 . TRBJ2-2
ASSLGQLNTEAF TRBV6-1 TRBD1 TRBJ1-1
ASSDPGANVLT TRBV2 . TRBJ2-6
ASSQRGAPTGELF TRBV7-6 . TRBJ2-2
ASSQPRGGNYGYT TRBV6-1 . TRBJ1-2
ASSPSDRGPTEAF TRBV7-3 TRBD1 TRBJ1-1
ASTSTDTQY TRBV2 . TRBJ2-3
ASSFVQGDTEAF TRBV5-1 TRBD1 TRBJ1-1
ASRLTGDFSPLH TRBV19 TRBD1 TRBJ1-6
ASRHDYSNQPQH TRBV2 . TRBJ1-5
ASSHQGVYTEAF TRBV28 TRBD1 TRBJ1-1
ASSDLGRLQETQY TRBV2 . TRBJ2-5
ASSPRDRVDQPQH TRBV5-5 TRBD1 TRBJ1-5
ASRPEGQGGRNEQF TRBV5-4 TRBD1 TRBJ2-1
ASSYKQGRADEKLF TRBV28 . TRBJ1-4
ASSGGLTKIYEQY TRBV2 . TRBJ2-7
ASSSLAGSTDTQY TRBV6-5 TRBD2 TRBJ2-3
ASSLEGRRDTEAF TRBV5-1 . TRBJ1-1
ASSDPNSGNTIY TRBV10-1 . TRBJ1-3
AWSVGHSTDTQY TRBV30 . TRBJ2-3
ASSLDGNTIY TRBV5-1 . TRBJ1-3
ASSTHRAGYGYT TRBV28 . TRBJ1-2
ASSPGTGRGLGGYT TRBV28 TRBD1 TRBJ1-2
AISEGGSGYYGYT TRBV10-3 . TRBJ1-2
ASGRQGGHEQF TRBV7-9 . TRBJ2-1
ASSEREANTEAF TRBV2 . TRBJ1-1
ASSHVGGRGT TRBV4-3 . TRBJ1-2
ASSQDLYLRGGRTEAF TRBV4-3 . TRBJ1-1
SVQGARGYT TRBV29-1 TRBD1 TRBJ1-2
ASRDRVYGEQY TRBV6-6 TRBD1 TRBJ2-7
ASSYSAVRGDTQY TRBV6-5 . TRBJ2-3
ASSAVRGSSGGNTIY TRBV28 . TRBJ1-3
ASSPTRTYEQY TRBV5-6 . TRBJ2-7